The sequence of this TCR beta chain was determined in a study of blood T cell repertoires in COVID-19. Study-wide context: Both acute and convalescent COVID-19 samples were obtained from the United States, Italy and Spain. PBMCs, B-cell-depleted T cells, or T cells were the source of the cDNA or gDNA that made up the material.

Authors' analysis steps: For nucleated cells, counts were estimated from reference gene primer amplification. The table came from immunoSEQ multiplex PCR; TCRdb's copy has only in-frame clones and leaves some out. The V and J calls and clone size are taken from that table; D and trimming were inferred from the DNA. Here the sample spans 250,000 or so clones, approximately 85% being singletons. Looked up from germline, CDR1 is DFQATT and CDR2 is SNEGSKA (reference sequence). V was pared by 3 bases and J by 3 bases, with 12 bases between. The CDR3 spans 14 residues. The source material was peripheral blood. The rearrangement joins TRBV20-1 to TRBJ1-3; no reliable D call. The sequence was collected from a man aged 80 or over with acute or convalescent COVID-19. The CDR3 region has the DNA TGCAGTGCTAGTTACGGCGGCAGTGGAAACACCATATATTTT. Protein product: CSASYGGSGNTIYF.